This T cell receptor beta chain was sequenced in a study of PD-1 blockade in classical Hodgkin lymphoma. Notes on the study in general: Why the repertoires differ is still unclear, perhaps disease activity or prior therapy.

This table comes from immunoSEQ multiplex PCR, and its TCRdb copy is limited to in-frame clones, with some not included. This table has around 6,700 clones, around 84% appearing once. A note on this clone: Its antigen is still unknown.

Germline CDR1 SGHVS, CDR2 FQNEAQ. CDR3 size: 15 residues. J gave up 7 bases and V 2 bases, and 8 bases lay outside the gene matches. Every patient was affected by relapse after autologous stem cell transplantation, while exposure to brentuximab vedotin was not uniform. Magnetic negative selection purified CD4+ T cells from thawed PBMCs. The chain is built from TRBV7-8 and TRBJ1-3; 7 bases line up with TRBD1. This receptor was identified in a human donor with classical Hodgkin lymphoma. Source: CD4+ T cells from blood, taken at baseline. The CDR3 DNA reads TGTGCCAGCAGCTTAAACTGGCAGGGGGGGAACACCATATATTTT. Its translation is CASSLNWQGGNTIYF.